What follows are 2 T cell receptor beta chains derived from one specimen sequenced in a study of OX40 agonist ivuxolimab in advanced cancers. Method: immunoSEQ multiplex PCR; TCRdb's copy keeps in-frame clones and lacks some. Among around 44,000 clones listed, 70% to 90% were seen once. Sequencing was performed on CD4+ or CD8+ T cells sorted from blood, taken in a trial of the OX40 agonist ivuxolimab. The receptors come from an adult with an advanced solid tumor such as melanoma, head and neck, liver or kidney cancer.

The chain links TRBV6-5 to TRBJ1-5, with D hard to call. CDR3 length: 13 amino acids. The V gene lost 2 bases and the J gene lost 4 bases, with 6 bases spanning the gap. From germline, CDR1 is MNHEY and CDR2 SVGAGI. The CDR3 region is CASSYDGNQPQHF. The CDR3 bases are TGTGCCAGCAGTTACGATGGGAATCAGCCCCAGCATTTT.

The CDR3 protein is CASSSTSGGGYEQYF. CDR3 nucleotide sequence: TGTGCCAGCAGCTCGACTAGCGGGGGGGGCTACGAGCAGTACTTC. The chain employs TRBV7-2 and TRBJ2-7; 14 bases map to TRBD2. J was trimmed by 3 bases and V by 4 bases; bases with no gene match: 2. From germline, CDR1 is SGHTA and CDR2 FQGNSA. This CDR3 comprises 15 residues. Based on the CDR3 plus reference TRBV7-2 and TRBJ2-7, the full variable domain is GAGVSQSPSNKVTEKGKDVELRCDPISGHTALYWYRQSLGQGLEFLIYFQGNSAPDKSGLPSDRFSAERTGGSVSTLTIQRTQQEDSAVYLCASSSTSGGGYEQYFGPGTRLTVT.